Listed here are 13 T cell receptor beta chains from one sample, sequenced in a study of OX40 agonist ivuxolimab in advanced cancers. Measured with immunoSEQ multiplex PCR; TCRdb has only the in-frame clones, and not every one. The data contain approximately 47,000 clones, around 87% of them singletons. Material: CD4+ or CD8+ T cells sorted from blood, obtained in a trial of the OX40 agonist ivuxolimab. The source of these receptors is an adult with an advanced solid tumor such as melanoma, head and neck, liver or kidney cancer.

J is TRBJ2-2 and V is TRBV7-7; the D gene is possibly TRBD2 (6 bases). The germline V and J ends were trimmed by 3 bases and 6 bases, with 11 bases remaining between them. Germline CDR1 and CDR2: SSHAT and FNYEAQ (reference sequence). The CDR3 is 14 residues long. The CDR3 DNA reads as TGTGCCAGCAGCTTCGGGGGTCAGGCCGGGGAGCTGTTTTTT. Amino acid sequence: CASSFGGQAGELFF. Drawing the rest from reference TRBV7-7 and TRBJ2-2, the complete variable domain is GAGVSQSPRYKVTKRGQDVTLRCDPISSHATLYWYQQALGQGPEFLTYFNYEAQPDKSGLPSDRFSAERPEGSISTLTIQRTEQRDSAMYRCASSFGGQAGELFFGEGSRLTVL.

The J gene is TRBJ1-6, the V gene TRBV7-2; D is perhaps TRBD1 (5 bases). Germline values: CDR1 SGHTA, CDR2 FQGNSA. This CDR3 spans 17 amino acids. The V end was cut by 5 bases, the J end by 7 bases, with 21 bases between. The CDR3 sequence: CASSHPPGAGVNSPLHF. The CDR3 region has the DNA TGTGCCAGCAGCCACCCACCCGGGGCGGGCGTAAATTCACCCCTCCACTTT.

For the CDR3, the DNA is TGTGCTAGGGGGGAAGGTGGTACGCAGTATTTT. Its protein is CARGEGGTQYF. This rearrangement joins TRBV30 to TRBJ2-3, with D perhaps matching TRBD1 or TRBD2 (6 bases each). The CDR3 totals 11 residues. Germline CDR1 reads GTSNPN; CDR2 reads SVGIG (reference sequence).

This CDR3 is CASSEDYATNEKLFF. DNA of the CDR3: TGTGCCAGCAGTGAAGATTATGCAACTAATGAAAAACTGTTTTTT. The rearrangement joins TRBV6-1 to TRBJ1-4; no clear D gene. Germline-derived CDR1 and CDR2 are MNHNS and SASEGT. CDR3 size: 15 residues. The V gene lost 1 base and the J gene lost 0 bases, with 6 bases spanning the gap.

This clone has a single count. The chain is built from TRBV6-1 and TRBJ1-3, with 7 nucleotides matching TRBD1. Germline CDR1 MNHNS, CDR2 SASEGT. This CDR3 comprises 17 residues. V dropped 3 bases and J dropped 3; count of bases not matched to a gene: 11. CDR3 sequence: CASSDGNRGGGGNTIYF. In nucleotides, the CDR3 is TGTGCCAGCAGTGACGGGAACAGGGGAGGAGGTGGAAACACCATATATTTT.

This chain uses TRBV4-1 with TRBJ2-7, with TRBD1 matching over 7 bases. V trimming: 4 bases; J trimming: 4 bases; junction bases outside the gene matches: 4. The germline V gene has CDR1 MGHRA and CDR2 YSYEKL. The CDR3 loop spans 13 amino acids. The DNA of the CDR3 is TGCGCCAGCAGCCGAGACAGGGCTTACGAGCAGTACTTC. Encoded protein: CASSRDRAYEQYF.

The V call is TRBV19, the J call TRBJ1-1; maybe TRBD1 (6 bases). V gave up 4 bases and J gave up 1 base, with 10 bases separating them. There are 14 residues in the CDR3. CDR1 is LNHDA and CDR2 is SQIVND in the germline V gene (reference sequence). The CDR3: CASSKRGGNTEAFF. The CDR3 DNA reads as TGTGCCAGTAGTAAAAGGGGGGGGAACACTGAAGCTTTCTTT.

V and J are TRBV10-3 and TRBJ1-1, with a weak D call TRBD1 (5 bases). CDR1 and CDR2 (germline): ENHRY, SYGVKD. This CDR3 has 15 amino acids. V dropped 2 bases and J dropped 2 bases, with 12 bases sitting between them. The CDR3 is CAISEEGRGNTEAFF. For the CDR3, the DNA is TGTGCCATCAGTGAGGAGGGGAGGGGTAACACTGAAGCTTTCTTT.

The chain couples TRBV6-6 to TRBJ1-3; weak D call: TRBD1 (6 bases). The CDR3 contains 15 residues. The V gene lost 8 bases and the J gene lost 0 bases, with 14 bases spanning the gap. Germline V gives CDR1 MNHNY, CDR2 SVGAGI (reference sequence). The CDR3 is CASGVGGSSGNTIYF. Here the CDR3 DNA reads TGTGCCAGCGGGGTAGGGGGGAGCTCTGGAAACACCATATATTTT.

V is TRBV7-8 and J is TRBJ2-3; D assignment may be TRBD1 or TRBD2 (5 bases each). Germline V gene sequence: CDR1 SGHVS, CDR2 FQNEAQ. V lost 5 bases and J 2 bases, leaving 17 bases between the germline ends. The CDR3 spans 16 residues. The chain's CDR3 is CASSESVVGTTDTQYF. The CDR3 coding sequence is TGTGCCAGCAGCGAGTCGGTCGTAGGGACCACAGATACGCAGTATTTT.

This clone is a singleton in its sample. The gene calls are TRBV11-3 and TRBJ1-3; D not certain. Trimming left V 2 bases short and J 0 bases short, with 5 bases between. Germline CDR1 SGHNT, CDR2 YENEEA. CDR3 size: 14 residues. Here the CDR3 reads CASSLSGSGNTIYF. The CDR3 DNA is TGTGCCAGCAGCTTAAGCGGCTCTGGAAACACCATATATTTT.

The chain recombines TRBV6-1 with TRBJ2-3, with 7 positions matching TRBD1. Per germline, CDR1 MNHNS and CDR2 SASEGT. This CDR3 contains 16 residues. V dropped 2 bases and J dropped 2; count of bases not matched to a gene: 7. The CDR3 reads CASSERAGGATDTQYF. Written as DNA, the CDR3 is TGTGCCAGCAGTGAACGGGCAGGGGGAGCCACAGATACGCAGTATTTT.

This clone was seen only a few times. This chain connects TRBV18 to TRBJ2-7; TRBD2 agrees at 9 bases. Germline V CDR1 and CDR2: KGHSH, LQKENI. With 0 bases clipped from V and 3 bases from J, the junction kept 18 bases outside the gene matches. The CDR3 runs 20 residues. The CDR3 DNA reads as TGTGCCAGCTCACCACCGATAGACAGGGTCGGGCGGGAGGGCCTCTACGAGCAGTACTTC. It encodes CASSPPIDRVGREGLYEQYF.